Only a few counts were recorded for the clone carrying this T cell receptor (beta chain). Its antigen is currently unknown. The sample is drawn from a study of beta chain features in type 1 diabetes. The CDR3 is 16 residues long. From germline, CDR1 is MGHRA and CDR2 YSYEKL. The V and J ends lost 4 bases and 4 bases, in that order; junction bases with no gene match: 12. Whole-study results and caveats: No resolution was reached here on whether HLA type influences TCRB rearrangement. Researchers caution that PCR might favor shorter templates, equally among patients and controls.

The investigators reverse transcribed all of the isolated RNA, so they sequenced expressed TCRB transcripts. Sequenced by immunoSEQ multiplex PCR; TCRdb stores in-frame clones only, minus some. The data hold almost 250,000 clones, with roughly 14% observed a single time. Sorting with CD45RO/CCR7/CD25/CD127/CD95/CD27 yielded naive, central memory, regulatory and stem-like memory CD4+ cells. Purity (above 95%) was reached by all sorted populations. Sequences were obtained from naive CD4+ T cells from blood. V and J are TRBV4-1 and TRBJ2-7, with 8 bases lining up with TRBD2. The source is a woman aged 40-49 years in good health. The CDR3 protein is CASSRSTGGLGYEQYF. The DNA of the CDR3 is TGCGCCAGCAGCCGATCGACGGGGGGGCTGGGGTACGAGCAGTACTTC.